This paragraph covers one TCR beta chain sequence. These data are taken from a study of blood T cell repertoires in COVID-19. Study-level information: Recovery meant two consecutive negative NP/OP PCR tests, professional clearance, or resolved symptoms. Sites across the United States, Italy and Spain contributed samples from acute and convalescent COVID-19.

The study recruited people aged 18 to 89 years across around 24 US areas. Per the study methods: From reference gene primer amplification, estimates of nucleated cell counts were derived. Assay used: immunoSEQ multiplex PCR; TCRdb lists only in-frame clones, some missing. V and J calls and clone size are those listed in that table; D and trimming were worked out from the DNA. The table records about 360,000 clones, more than 75% of them present only once. This CDR3 is built from 13 residues. V was clipped by 1 base and J by 10 bases; unmatched bases: 4. Germline V lookup: CDR1 SGHAT, CDR2 FQNNGV. The sequencing input was PBMCs or T cells enriched from blood (not recorded which). This receptor was obtained from a man aged 35 to 55 in a cohort exposed to, infected with or recovered from COVID-19 (not recorded which). The V call is TRBV11-2, the J call TRBJ1-2; 9 bases agree with TRBD1. CDR3: CASSLGPQGAYTF. The CDR3, as DNA: TGTGCCAGCAGCTTAGGCCCACAGGGGGCCTACACCTTC.